The T cell receptor beta chain described here comes from a study of neoadjuvant anti-PD-1 for oral cavity cancer (dated by TCRdb to 2020 to 2023). Concerning the study at large: Patients mostly received three to four biweekly doses of nivolumab at 3 mg/kg before curative-intent surgical resection. Patients without progression received a fourth nivolumab dose around day 43 and underwent definitive surgical resection on days 50-56. Responders were defined as patients with complete response, partial response or stable disease by RECIST 1.1; non-responders were defined as patients with progression. There were roughly 11 patients in the parent correlative cohort, and the response rate was more than 25%.

The CDR3 starts with the cysteine, ends with the phenylalanine, and has 14 residues. The retained sequence is limited to the CDR3, 42 bases, with the frame set at the first base. CDR1 MDHEN and CDR2 SYDVKM were looked up in the germline V gene. V loses 6 bases of germline sequence and J loses 6 bases, and the interval between the two ends is 17 bases. On this clone itself: Its recognized antigen is unknown. No clone much larger than this one lies a single base away; base qualities are absent.

This specimen's time point label, interpreted: after neoadjuvant nivolumab, at surgical resection. Patients had been newly diagnosed with stage II-IVA oral cavity squamous cell carcinoma, and no prior systemic or radiation treatment had been given to the patients. The cohort was made up of patients with locally advanced, HPV-negative oral cavity squamous cell carcinoma. The samples were obtained from a longitudinal correlative study of a single-arm phase II trial testing neoadjuvant nivolumab in oral cavity squamous cell carcinoma. Subject-matched pre- and post-treatment PBMCs and tumors from three responders and three non-responders underwent genomic DNA-based TCRbeta sequencing. The Maxwell RSC DNA from Tissue kit was used to isolate genomic DNA from tumor tissue. What the work shows at the level of the full study, not this receptor alone: Greater tumor shrinkage correlated with larger post-treatment sizes of preexisting intratumoral clones, which suggests that expansion of preexisting clones contributed to response. A higher pretreatment blood Treg/Th17 ratio correlated with both higher pretreatment blood TCRbeta clonality and lower post-treatment tumor TCRbeta clonality. Only a few patients per response group were included in the TCR analyses, and larger cohorts for validation were called for by the authors.

For survey sequencing of tumor libraries, mostly around 4.9 ug of input genomic DNA was used, and two replicates were run per sample. TCRbeta libraries were prepared with the immunoSEQ hsTCRbeta kit according to the manufacturer's instructions. An Illumina NovaSeq 6000 S4 flow cell was used to sequence the final libraries, which had first been combined to 3 nM. The original methods were these. Raw data preprocessing and quality control were performed with the immunoSEQ Analyzer. The analysis was restricted to productive rearrangements, with each unique CDR3 amino acid sequence defining a clonotype. Repertoire clonality was estimated as the Gini-Simpson index, which was computed with the R package tcR. Student's t test was used to compare Gini indices, while Pearson correlation assessed associations with tumor size change. Entries here come from immuneACCESS through TCRdb and include only in-frame sequences with V and J called. Some clones fail to appear in such tables; in the studies checked, an unresolved V gene covers under half of the shortfall, and the cause of the remainder is unknown. That table furnishes V, J and clone size, whereas the DNA furnished D and trimming. The sample data list about 37,000 clones, and around 38% of these were observed just once. Roughly a sixth of the sample is held by the ten biggest clonotypes.

This TCR was recovered from a person aged 40 to 85 with oral cavity squamous cell carcinoma. This chain joins TRBV28 to TRBJ1-1, and TRBD1 may be the D gene, going by 5 matching bases. Sequenced material: tumor tissue, taken after nivolumab (anti-PD-1) treatment. The CDR3 region reads CASRPQASGAEAFF. The nucleotide sequence reads as follows: TGTGCCAGCAGACCCCAAGCCTCGGGGGCTGAAGCTTTCTTT. The full variable domain, with segments outside the CDR3 supplied by the reference TRBV28 and TRBJ1-1 proteins, appears as DVKVTQSSRYLVKRTGEKVFLECVQDMDHENMFWYRQDPGLGLRLIYFSYDVKMKEKGDIPEGYSVSREKKERFSLILESASTNQTSMYLCASRPQASGAEAFFGQGTRLTVV.